These 23 T cell receptor beta chains originate from one sample sequenced in a study of T cell repertoires in cytomegalovirus infection (dated by TCRdb to the late 2010s). The listed sequencing device is Illumina HiSeq 1500. TCRdb reworked the public reads: Q25 trimming with fastp, MiXCR clone assembly, productive beta chains retained. Rows merge per CDR3 protein into single entries with the most common DNA and genes. The sample table shows around 77,000 distinct CDR3 sequences, and approximately 22% are seen once. The leading ten clones occupy 55% to 75% of the sample. Per the publication, the treatment or condition label means: in vitro stimulation with specific CMV peptide epitopes to enrich CMV-specific T cells. Their antigen targets remain unknown. Sequencing used CD8+ T cells from cultured PBMCs, obtained from culture after CMV antigen stimulation. The receptor set was obtained from a human donor in good health (CMV status not recorded). Some clones in this sample may be carry-over from other donors' samples.

The chain couples TRBV7-9 to TRBJ2-3, with 12 nucleotides matching TRBD2. V dropped 5 bases and J dropped 3; count of bases not matched to a gene: 9. The CDR3 contains 17 residues. Germline assignment: CDR1 SEHNR and CDR2 FQNEAQ (reference sequence). Here the CDR3 DNA reads TGTGCCAGCAGCGCCTCTAGCGGGGGGGCTTTGACAGATACGCAGTATTTT. Translation: CASSASSGGALTDTQYF.

The V gene is TRBV10-3, the J gene TRBJ1-1; TRBD1 matches 7 bases. CDR1 and CDR2 (germline): ENHRY, SYGVKD. CDR3 length: 16 residues. V dropped 9 bases and J dropped 1; count of bases not matched to a gene: 14. The CDR3 bases are TGTGCCATTCAAGGACAGGAGAGTGGAGGGAACACTGAAGCTTTCTTT. Protein: CAIQGQESGGNTEAFF.

The V call is TRBV6-1, the J call TRBJ2-1; 11 bases fit TRBD2. The CDR3 has 15 residues. With 4 bases clipped from V and 4 bases from J, the junction kept 3 bases outside the gene matches. Germline V CDR1 and CDR2: MNHNS, SASEGT. CDR3 nucleotides: TGTGCCAGCAGTGGGGGACTAGCGGATTACAATGAGCAGTTCTTC. Translated, it gives CASSGGLADYNEQFF.

The chain carries TRBV12-3 or TRBV12-4 and TRBJ1-5; 8 nucleotides align to TRBD1. The CDR3 covers 18 residues. V lost 3 bases and J lost 0; bases outside the gene matches: 10. The CDR3 is CASSFRQGPSYSNQPQHF. The CDR3 DNA is TGTGCCAGCAGTTTTCGACAGGGGCCAAGTTATAGCAATCAGCCCCAGCATTTT.

The chain couples TRBV6-2 or TRBV6-3 to TRBJ2-7, with 7 bases aligning to TRBD1. The length of the CDR3 is 16 residues. Per the germline V gene, CDR1 is MNHEY and CDR2 is SVGEGT. V dropped 5 bases and J dropped 4; count of bases not matched to a gene: 14. The CDR3 loop is CASSRTGEKRRYEQYF. The CDR3, as DNA: TGTGCCAGCAGTAGAACAGGGGAAAAGAGAAGGTACGAGCAGTACTTC.

CDR3 in amino acids: CASSLGLRASYEQYF. DNA for the CDR3: TGTGCCAGCAGCTTAGGCCTGCGGGCCTCCTACGAGCAGTACTTC. This chain uses TRBV13 with TRBJ2-7; the D gene is possibly TRBD2 (5 bases). The V end lost 0 bases, the J end lost 0 bases, and 9 bases lay between the germline ends. CDR3 length: 15 residues. The V gene's germline CDR1 is PRHDT and CDR2 FYEKMQ (reference sequence).

The chain joins TRBV7-2 to TRBJ2-7; D may be TRBD1 (6 bases). This CDR3 has 16 amino acids. Trimming removed 5 bases at V and 2 bases at J, with 19 bases between. CDR1 is SGHTA and CDR2 is FQGNSA in the germline V gene. The CDR3 here is CASSPLQGQQPYEQYF. CDR3 coding DNA: TGTGCCAGCAGCCCACTTCAGGGGCAACAACCCTACGAGCAGTACTTC.

This sequence joins TRBV7-2 and TRBJ2-1; 9 positions match TRBD1. The V and J ends lost 1 base and 5 bases, in that order; junction bases with no gene match: 6. The CDR3 contains 16 residues. Germline CDR1 reads SGHTA; CDR2 reads FQGNSA. CDR3 loop: CASSLGGQGIHNEQFF. Here the CDR3 DNA reads TGTGCCAGCAGCTTAGGGGGACAGGGAATACACAATGAGCAGTTCTTC.

The chain has TRBV2 and TRBJ2-5; D gene uncertain. This CDR3 comprises 15 residues. Germline CDR1 and CDR2: SNHLY and FYNNEI. V lost 5 bases and J lost 3, with 16 bases in between. The CDR3 coding sequence is TGTGCCAGCAGTAGAAATATCACCCCCAAAGAGACCCAGTACTTC. Amino acids: CASSRNITPKETQYF.

The genes are TRBV6-2 or TRBV6-3 and TRBJ2-1, with a possible D match to TRBD2 (5 bases). This CDR3 comprises 16 residues. Germline V gene lookup returns CDR1 MNHEY and CDR2 SVGEGT. The V and J ends lost 7 bases and 5 bases respectively, with 21 bases between them. The CDR3 loop is CASTYPGAGDNNEQFF. DNA of the CDR3: TGTGCCAGCACCTATCCCGGCGCCGGGGATAACAATGAGCAGTTCTTC.

This sequence joins TRBV5-1 and TRBJ2-1, with no clear D. The V gene's germline CDR1 is SGHRS and CDR2 YFSETQ. Trimming removed 1 base at V and 2 bases at J, with 10 bases between. The CDR3 is 15 residues long. CDR3 in amino acids: CASSLNSAPYNEQFF. The CDR3 DNA sequence: TGCGCCAGCAGCTTGAATAGTGCTCCCTACAATGAGCAGTTCTTC. Supplemented by reference TRBV5-1 and TRBJ2-1, the full variable domain reads KAGVTQTPRYLIKTRGQQVTLSCSPISGHRSVSWYQQTPGQGLQFLFEYFSETQRNKGNFPGRFSGRQFSNSRSEMNVSTLELGDSALYLCASSLNSAPYNEQFFGPGTRLTVL.

This clonotype was counted a few times. The chain joins TRBV7-2 to TRBJ1-1; D not certain. CDR1 and CDR2 from the germline V gene are SGHTA and FQGNSA. The V gene lost 5 bases and the J gene lost 0 bases, with 13 bases spanning the gap. There are 15 residues in the CDR3. CDR3 in amino acids: CASSPDRRVNTEAFF. CDR3 bases: TGTGCCAGCAGCCCGGACCGGCGGGTGAACACTGAAGCTTTCTTT.

The chain employs TRBV11-2 and TRBJ2-7; tentatively, D is TRBD2 (6 bases). Trimming stripped 5 bases from V and 5 bases from J, with 10 bases between. This CDR3 comprises 12 residues. From germline, CDR1 is SGHAT and CDR2 FQNNGV. The CDR3 protein is CASSHWGDEQYF. CDR3 DNA: TGTGCCAGCAGCCATTGGGGGGACGAGCAGTACTTC.

The chain combines TRBV6-1 with TRBJ2-3; perhaps TRBD1 as D (6 bases). The CDR3 is 15 residues long. The germline gives CDR1 MNHNS, CDR2 SASEGT. V shed 1 base and J shed 1 base, with 9 bases lying between them. The CDR3 here is CASSEGQGRTDTQYF. DNA of the CDR3: TGTGCCAGCAGTGAAGGTCAGGGGCGCACAGATACGCAGTATTTT.

This chain links TRBV20-1 with TRBJ2-7; a weak D match, TRBD2 (6 bases). Per germline, CDR1 DFQATT and CDR2 SNEGSKA (reference sequence). This CDR3 comprises 15 residues. Between the trimmed V and J ends, which lost 4 bases and 1 base, there was a span of 17 bases. CDR3 amino acids: CSAIRGMTISYEQYF. CDR3 coding DNA: TGCAGTGCTATACGGGGGATGACAATTTCCTACGAGCAGTACTTC.

The CDR3 reads CASKGSGVENTEAFF. The CDR3 DNA is TGTGCCAGCAAGGGTTCCGGGGTCGAGAACACTGAAGCTTTCTTT. The chain joins TRBV7-3 to TRBJ1-1, with D uncertain. The CDR3 is 15 amino acids. Per the germline V gene, CDR1 is SGHTA and CDR2 is FQGTGA. V was trimmed by 7 bases and J by 1 base, leaving 16 bases between them.

This clonotype was observed a few times. This chain links TRBV12-3 or TRBV12-4 with TRBJ1-3; D call uncertain. The V end lost 7 bases, the J end lost 9 bases, and 13 bases lay between the germline ends. The CDR3 covers 12 residues. The CDR3 sequence is CASKHGGGTIYF. DNA for the CDR3: TGTGCCAGCAAACACGGTGGAGGCACCATATATTTT.

The genes are TRBV28 and TRBJ2-7, with 9 positions matching TRBD1. V dropped 3 bases and J dropped 2; count of bases not matched to a gene: 2. From germline, CDR1 is MDHEN and CDR2 SYDVKM. CDR3 length equals 14 residues. CDR3 region: CASSFRTGAYEQYF. As DNA, the CDR3 is TGTGCCAGCAGTTTTAGGACAGGGGCCTACGAGCAGTACTTC.

This clonotype was detected only once. J is TRBJ1-1 and V is TRBV7-9; D call uncertain. Trimming left V 2 bases short and J 1 base short, with 8 bases between. Germline V gene lookup returns CDR1 SEHNR and CDR2 FQNEAQ (reference sequence). The CDR3 is 14 residues long. The CDR3 is CASSLSAGNTEAFF. DNA for the CDR3: TGTGCCAGCAGCTTATCGGCAGGGAACACTGAAGCTTTCTTT.

This clonotype was found a few times. This chain joins TRBV6-6 and TRBJ1-2, with 10 bases fitting TRBD1. The germline CDR1 and CDR2 sequences are MNHNY and SVGAGI (reference sequence). The CDR3 contains 15 residues. The J segment lost 5 bases and the V segment lost 2 bases, leaving 5 bases of the junction unmatched. CDR3 amino acids: CASSYPGQGRYGYTF. In DNA, the CDR3 is TGTGCCAGCAGTTACCCGGGACAGGGGAGGTATGGCTACACCTTC.

This clonotype occurred a few times. The rearrangement links TRBV7-8 to TRBJ1-5; 7 bases are a match to TRBD1. V was clipped by 3 bases and J by 0 bases; unmatched bases: 8. This CDR3 is 17 amino acids long. CDR1 is SGHVS and CDR2 is FQNEAQ in the germline V gene. Written as DNA, the CDR3 is TGTGCCAGCAGCTTCGTCGGGACAGTTTATAGCAATCAGCCCCAGCATTTT. This codes for CASSFVGTVYSNQPQHF.

This clonotype was detected only a few times. The J gene is TRBJ2-7, the V gene TRBV6-6, with a tentative D call TRBD2 (6 bases). Trimming pared 0 bases from V and 3 bases from J, leaving 9 bases between. This CDR3 has 14 residues. Germline CDR1 is MNHNY and CDR2 is SVGAGI (reference sequence). CDR3: CASSYSTRDYEQYF. CDR3 DNA sequence: TGTGCCAGCAGTTACTCGACTAGAGACTACGAGCAGTACTTC.

This clonotype was counted a single time. The chain employs TRBV27 and TRBJ2-1, with a tentative D call TRBD1 (6 bases). The CDR3 is 14 residues long. Looked up from germline, CDR1 is MNHEY and CDR2 is SMNVEV (reference sequence). The V end lost 10 bases, the J end lost 1 base, and 14 bases lay between the germline ends. CDR3 sequence (DNA): TGTGCCACCCTCGTCCAGGGGTCCTACAATGAGCAGTTCTTC. Its protein product is CATLVQGSYNEQFF.